Listed here is a single T cell receptor (beta chain). Its antigen is not identified. The CDR3 spans 11 residues. The germline V and J ends were trimmed by 8 bases and 2 bases, with 6 bases remaining between them. Germline assignment: CDR1 MDHEN and CDR2 SYDVKM. The source of the sample is a study of shared clonotypes between healthy human individuals. Study-wide points: The study found lower generation probabilities in non-shared clonotypes than in those shared by all four donors. Although depth was large, rarefaction showed that sequencing of the sorted subsets was incomplete. Clonotypes that were shared across a few donors made up approximately 5.1% of naive CD4 clonotypes. Estimated richness was generally greater in naive than memory subsets.

Using immunoSEQ multiplex PCR, the repertoire was profiled, and TCRdb retains in-frame clones only, with some absent. The sample lists about 1.1 million clones, 75% to 80% seen once, with 0.4% to 0.55% in the top ten. V is TRBV28 and J is TRBJ1-2; the D is unclear. The sequenced sample consisted of memory CD4+ T cells from PBMCs. Noted subset: CD45RA-negative fraction. The sequence derives from a man younger than 35 in good health. Some clones in this sample may be carry-over from other donors' samples. In DNA form, the CDR3 reads TGTGCCAGCGGGTGGAACTATGGCTACACCTTC. Amino acids: CASGWNYGYTF.